A selection of T cell receptor beta chains follows, all from one sample in a study of T-cell reconstitution after alpha-beta-depleted transplantation in children. TCRdb used MiXCR to reprocess the PCR reads, holding one entry per CDR3 protein. The data contain 350,000 to 450,000 distinct CDR3 sequences, about 20% of them seen just once; the ten biggest clones take up 3.5% to 4%. Sequenced material: PBMCs from the stem cell graft donor, taken from the stem cell graft. The origin of the receptors is a human donor who donated a stem cell graft to a child with acute myeloid leukemia. Both conserved end residues are trimmed from each CDR3. Some rows have no size entry. The others give once, few or many, or a class for an expanded clone.

v_gene	j_gene	abundance	CDR3aa
TRBV24-1	TRBJ2-7	.	ATSEGGRYEQY
TRBV12-3/TRBV12-4	TRBJ2-7	many	ASSLSVYEQY
TRBV27	TRBJ2-5	few	ASSLMGGAGETQY
TRBV7-9	TRBJ1-6	.	ASTLVGSDSPLH
TRBV27	TRBJ1-1	many	ASSSINTEAF
TRBV6-1	TRBJ2-2	few	ASPRDTGELF
TRBV6-2/TRBV6-3	TRBJ2-4	few	ASSYSLIDIQY
TRBV20-1	TRBJ2-2	few	SASRTNTGELF
TRBV12-3/TRBV12-4	TRBJ2-5	few	ASSSPGQGETQY
TRBV27	TRBJ2-7	.	ASSLGGREY
TRBV20-1	TRBJ2-3	few	SASPATGGDTDTQY
TRBV6-5	TRBJ2-7	few	ASSRTSEEQY
TRBV12-3/TRBV12-4	TRBJ2-7	.	ASSLKAGTGGRDEQY
TRBV29-1	TRBJ2-1	few	STAGQVHEQF
TRBV7-2	TRBJ2-1	many	ASTQTGVRYNEQF
TRBV27	TRBJ2-1	few	ASSTGTSVNEQF
TRBV20-1	TRBJ2-1	many	SARGSSINEQF
TRBV24-1	TRBJ2-3	.	ATSAPPGTSGRWSTDTQY
TRBV9	TRBJ2-3	.	ASSVSGWTTDTQY
TRBV28	TRBJ2-1	.	ASSFLRTSGYNEQF
TRBV27	TRBJ2-7	many	ASSLSNPRLPYEQY
TRBV20-1	TRBJ2-5	many	SASGGETQY
TRBV9	TRBJ2-1	.	ASSGWDSLEPDEQF
TRBV5-1	TRBJ2-1	few	ASSSSRYYEQF
TRBV19	TRBJ1-5	.	ASTPRGNQPQH
TRBV7-2	TRBJ2-7	few	ASSPRSSAYEQY
TRBV6-1	TRBJ2-7	many	ASTASGSYEQY
TRBV6-2/TRBV6-3	TRBJ1-2	.	ASSYSGTIAGYT
TRBV5-1	TRBJ2-1	few	ASSPAGAGRAYNEQF
TRBV4-1	TRBJ2-7	many	ASSQYYGKFYEQY